The 14 T cell receptor beta chains below all came from one sample that was sequenced in a study of blood T cells in healthy people across ages (dated by TCRdb to between 2014 and 2016). Library construction relied on 5' RACE. Sequencer: Illumina HiSeq 2500. A second PCR of 7 to 11 cycles was performed with a sample-barcoded 5' primer and a J-beta primer mix. TCRdb reprocessing: public reads trimmed at Q25 with fastp, clones called with MiXCR, in-frame beta chains kept. Identical CDR3 protein sequences are pooled into one entry, listed with their most common genes and DNA. Recorded for this sample are about 590,000 distinct CDR3 sequences; about 30% of them occurred a single time. Of the sample, approximately 14% is held by the ten largest clones. Sequencing input: blood. The source is a woman aged 80 or older in good health.

The table lists this clonotype with many counts. This rearrangement joins TRBV20-1 to TRBJ2-7, with 9 bases fitting TRBD1. The CDR3 loop spans 13 amino acids. CDR1 DFQATT and CDR2 SNEGSKA come from the germline V gene (reference sequence). The J segment lost 3 bases and the V segment lost 7 bases, leaving 7 bases of the junction unmatched. The CDR3 is CSVAGTGNYEQYF. The CDR3 nucleotides are TGCAGTGTCGCCGGGACAGGGAACTACGAGCAGTACTTC.

The rearrangement links TRBV5-1 to TRBJ2-1; 16 bases match TRBD2. The J segment lost 6 bases and the V segment lost 4 bases, leaving 4 bases of the junction unmatched. CDR1 and CDR2 from the germline V gene are SGHRS and YFSETQ. The CDR3 covers 16 residues. CDR3 amino acids: CASSPGLAGGLNEQFF. The CDR3 bases are TGCGCCAGCAGCCCGGGACTAGCGGGGGGGCTCAATGAGCAGTTCTTC.

J is TRBJ1-1 and V is TRBV19; D may be TRBD1 (5 bases). Trimming took 3 bases from V and 5 from J, leaving 10 bases between them. CDR3 size: 13 residues. The V gene's germline CDR1 is LNHDA and CDR2 SQIVND (reference sequence). As DNA, the CDR3 is TGTGCCAGTAGTATCAGCCCAGGGACTGAAGCTTTCTTT. It translates to CASSISPGTEAFF.

In this sample, this clonotype turned up once. The chain recombines TRBV5-1 with TRBJ2-2; possible D gene TRBD1, 6 bases. The CDR3 extends over 15 amino acids. Trimming left V 4 bases short and J 2 bases short, with 12 bases between. Germline V gene lookup returns CDR1 SGHRS and CDR2 YFSETQ. CDR3 amino acids: CASSVQGLNTGELFF. CDR3 coding DNA: TGCGCCAGCAGCGTACAGGGCCTCAACACCGGGGAGCTGTTTTTT.

Notes on this clonotype: The junction shows a germline mismatch at one end, possibly a read error. V gene TRBV7-9 combines with J gene TRBJ2-5; 8 bases are a match to TRBD2. This CDR3 comprises 15 residues. Germline loops: CDR1 SEHNR, CDR2 FQNEAQ (reference sequence). CDR3 protein: CASSVAGSGEETQYF. The CDR3 coding sequence is TGTGCCAGCAGCGTAGCGGGGAGCGGGGAAGAGACCCAGTACTTC.

This clonotype was seen once. A much larger clone lies one base from this, so it may be a read error. The J gene is TRBJ2-1, the V gene TRBV2, with 8 bases aligning to TRBD2. Germline V gives CDR1 SNHLY, CDR2 FYNNEI. The CDR3 runs 14 residues. The CDR3 DNA is TGTGTCACCGGACTAGCTAAGTTCGTCGATGAGCAGTTCTTC. Its protein is CVTGLAKFVDEQFF.

Many counts were recorded for this clonotype. The V gene is TRBV28, the J gene TRBJ2-7, with D maybe TRBD2 (6 bases). V dropped 4 bases and J dropped 3 bases, with 25 bases sitting between them. Germline CDR1 is MDHEN and CDR2 is SYDVKM. CDR3 size: 18 residues. CDR3 nucleotide sequence: TGTGCCAGCAGTTCCCCGGAGGGCGGCTCCCTTATCTACTACGAGCAGTACTTC. It codes for CASSSPEGGSLIYYEQYF.

This clonotype was found many times. J is TRBJ2-4 and V is TRBV21-1; the DNA was not compared with TRBD1, the D call given in the table. TRBV21-1 is recorded as a pseudogene. The CDR3 has 15 amino acids. The CDR3 here is CAGRGGGFTKNIQYF. CDR3 nucleotide sequence: TGTGCCGGGCGAGGGGGGGGCTTTACCAAAAACATTCAGTACTTC.

This clonotype was observed a few times. The chain joins TRBV3-1 to TRBJ2-5; 11 bases are shared with TRBD2. V lost 1 base and J lost 4; bases outside the gene matches: 8. This CDR3 is 17 amino acids long. Germline values: CDR1 LGHDT, CDR2 YNNKEL (reference sequence). The CDR3 protein is CASSQGLAGGGRETQYF. DNA for the CDR3: TGTGCCAGCAGCCAAGGGCTAGCGGGGGGTGGGAGAGAGACCCAGTACTTC.

The chain couples TRBV5-1 to TRBJ1-1; 9 positions match TRBD1. Germline assignment: CDR1 SGHRS and CDR2 YFSETQ. This CDR3 is 17 amino acids long. V was clipped by 2 bases and J by 1 base; unmatched bases: 9. This CDR3 is CASSFTSGQGWNTEAFF. The DNA of the CDR3 is TGCGCCAGCAGCTTCACCTCGGGACAGGGCTGGAACACTGAAGCTTTCTTT.

V usage is TRBV19 and J usage is TRBJ2-7; 9 bases fit TRBD1. Trimming took 2 bases from V and 3 from J; bases not matched to a gene: 11. The CDR3 sequence is 17 residues long. Germline-derived CDR1 and CDR2 are LNHDA and SQIVND (reference sequence). The CDR3 region has the DNA TGTGCCAGTAGTATACCCGGACAGGGGACAACCTACTACGAGCAGTACTTC. Translated: CASSIPGQGTTYYEQYF.

The table lists this clonotype with a few counts. The V call is TRBV12-3 or TRBV12-4, the J call TRBJ2-3, with D possibly being TRBD2 (7 bases). This CDR3 region has 15 residues. V shed 6 bases and J shed 4 bases, with 17 bases lying between them. The CDR3 DNA follows: TGTGCCAGCAGCCGAAGTGGGAGGGGGGCAGATACGCAGTATTTT. It yields the protein CASSRSGRGADTQYF.

The chain carries TRBV20-1 and TRBJ2-5; D is possibly TRBD2 (7 bases). This CDR3 is 15 amino acids long. V lost 0 bases and J 5 bases, leaving 16 bases between the germline ends. CDR1 DFQATT and CDR2 SNEGSKA come from the germline V gene (reference sequence). For the CDR3, the DNA is TGCAGTGCTAGAGATCGACGGGGGGCGGAGGAGACCCAGTACTTC. Translated: CSARDRRGAEETQYF.

This clonotype was seen at least ten times. The CDR3 DNA reads as TGTGCCAGTAGTAAGTCAACAGGGGGCAAGAACTATGGCTACACCTTC. Its translation is CASSKSTGGKNYGYTF. The chain is built from TRBV19 and TRBJ1-2; 9 nucleotides agree with TRBD1. This CDR3 comprises 16 residues. Germline V gene data show CDR1 as LNHDA and CDR2 as SQIVND (reference sequence). The V segment lost 4 bases and the J segment 2 bases; nucleotides outside the gene matches: 8.